These 19 T cell receptor beta chains were all obtained from the same sample, sequenced in a study of CD4+ T cells in melanoma. Method: immunoSEQ multiplex PCR; TCRdb's copy keeps in-frame clones and lacks some. The sample includes about 50,000 clones, 89% of them seen just once. Sequencing input: peripheral blood. These receptors all come from a human donor with melanoma.

For the CDR3, the DNA is TGTGCCAGCAGCCAAGGGGGTCAGGGGGCTGAGACCCAGTACTTC. It codes for CASSQGGQGAETQYF. The chain carries TRBV4-2 and TRBJ2-5, with 8 positions matching TRBD1. Looked up from germline, CDR1 is LGHNA and CDR2 is YNFKEQ. After removal of 1 base from V and 5 bases from J, the junction contained 6 bases not matched to a gene. CDR3 length: 15 residues.

The chain combines TRBV5-1 with TRBJ2-2; possibly TRBD1 or TRBD2 for D (5 bases each). The CDR3 has 12 amino acids. Germline V gene data show CDR1 as SGHRS and CDR2 as YFSETQ. V lost 5 bases and J 6 bases, leaving 8 bases between the germline ends. The CDR3 coding sequence is TGCGCCAGCAGAATGGGGGCCGGGGAGCTGTTTTTT. Its protein product is CASRMGAGELFF.

The chain uses TRBV7-2 and TRBJ2-5; 11 bases fit TRBD2. With the DNA end fitting TRBJ2-7 better, the J assignment may be wrong. The CDR3 runs 14 residues. Germline V gene data show CDR1 as SGHTA and CDR2 as FQGNSA. CDR3 coding DNA: TGTGCCAGCAGCTTACTAGCGGGGGGCTACGAGCAGTACTTC. It codes for CASSLLAGGYEQYF.

The rearrangement uses TRBV19 and TRBJ1-5; D may be TRBD1 (5 bases). The CDR3 loop spans 13 amino acids. V was pared by 7 bases and J by 3 bases, with 10 bases between. The germline CDR1 and CDR2 sequences are LNHDA and SQIVND (reference sequence). In nucleotides, the CDR3 is TGTGCCAGTACCGACAGATTCAATCAGCCCCAGCATTTT. Translating it yields CASTDRFNQPQHF.

V and J are TRBV21-1 and TRBJ2-2; TRBD1 is the table's D call and was not checked against the DNA. TRBV21-1 is a listed pseudogene. The CDR3 extends over 23 amino acids. The CDR3 is CASSLPKLPVRDRGTSNTGELFF. For the CDR3, the DNA is TGTGCCAGCAGCCTACCAAAGTTGCCCGTCCGGGACAGGGGGACTTCGAACACCGGGGAGCTGTTTTTT.

The V and J genes are TRBV6-6 and TRBJ2-7; D unresolved. Between the trimmed V and J ends, which lost 0 bases and 4 bases, there was a span of 4 bases. The V gene's germline CDR1 is MNHNY and CDR2 SVGAGI (reference sequence). The CDR3 loop spans 12 amino acids. In nucleotides, the CDR3 is TGTGCCAGCAGTTACTCTTGGTACGAGCAGTACTTC. It codes for CASSYSWYEQYF.

The V and J genes are TRBV6-5 and TRBJ1-1; possible D gene TRBD1, 5 bases. V was clipped by 6 bases and J by 1 base, with 15 bases between them. Germline lookup yields CDR1 MNHEY and CDR2 SVGAGI. The CDR3 consists of 15 residues. Here the CDR3 reads CASRLLAGRNTEAFF. CDR3 DNA: TGTGCCAGCAGACTGCTGGCAGGGAGGAACACTGAAGCTTTCTTT.

The gene calls are TRBV14 and TRBJ2-1; 9 bases map to TRBD2. CDR3 size: 18 residues. Germline-derived CDR1 and CDR2 are SGHDN and FVKESK. V dropped 0 bases and J dropped 7; count of bases not matched to a gene: 13. DNA for the CDR3: TGTGCCAGCAGCCAAGATTTCTTTAGCGGGGGCCCTAGTAATGAGCAGTTCTTC. Translated, it gives CASSQDFFSGGPSNEQFF.

The sample holds one count of this clone. The V gene is TRBV11-2, the J gene TRBJ2-4; TRBD2 might be the D (5 bases). Germline loops: CDR1 SGHAT, CDR2 FQNNGV. Deletions cut 4 bases from V and 3 bases from J, with 13 bases between. The CDR3 covers 15 residues. CDR3 sequence: CASSSPEAGKNIQYF. The CDR3 DNA sequence: TGTGCCAGCAGCTCCCCCGAGGCGGGCAAAAACATTCAGTACTTC.

V gene TRBV4-2 combines with J gene TRBJ1-5; D may be TRBD1 (6 bases). V lost 0 bases and J 0 bases, leaving 15 bases between the germline ends. Germline V gives CDR1 LGHNA, CDR2 YNFKEQ. The length of the CDR3 is 18 residues. The CDR3 reads CASSQEGGGRSSNQPQHF. In nucleotides, the CDR3 is TGTGCCAGCAGCCAAGAAGGGGGGGGACGGAGTAGCAATCAGCCCCAGCATTTT.

This sequence joins TRBV10-3 and TRBJ2-4, with TRBD1 matching 9 bases. This CDR3 spans 23 amino acids. With V trimmed by 2 bases and J by 0 bases, 23 bases remained unmatched. Germline lookup yields CDR1 ENHRY and CDR2 SYGVKD. For the CDR3, the DNA is TGTGCCATCAGTGAGATTGGGGACAGGGCAGCCGGGAGGAAGGCTCTAGCCAAAAACATTCAGTACTTC. This translates into CAISEIGDRAAGRKALAKNIQYF.

The V call is TRBV7-2, the J call TRBJ2-3, with D possibly being TRBD1 or TRBD2 (5 bases each). With 3 bases removed from V and 2 bases from J, the gap between germline ends came to 12 bases. In germline, CDR1 is SGHTA, CDR2 FQGNSA. CDR3 length equals 15 residues. The CDR3 protein is CASSFGGRVTDTQYF. Written as DNA, the CDR3 is TGTGCCAGCAGCTTTGGGGGTCGTGTCACAGATACGCAGTATTTT.

The V gene is TRBV5-6, the J gene TRBJ1-2; D might be TRBD1 (5 bases). Trimming took off 0 bases at V and 4 bases at J, with 10 bases between the two ends. CDR3 length: 14 amino acids. CDR1 SGHDT and CDR2 YYEEEE come from the germline V gene. This CDR3 reads CASSLGQPGYGYTF. The CDR3 nucleotides are TGTGCCAGCAGCTTGGGACAGCCAGGCTATGGCTACACCTTC.

The chain is built from TRBV12-2 and TRBJ1-2. TRBV12-2 is flagged as a pseudogene. The CDR3 runs to 17 residues. The CDR3 sequence: CASRLDGRGVFDYGYTF. The CDR3 coding sequence is TGTGCAAGTCGCTTAGATGGCAGAGGGGTATTTGACTATGGCTACACCTTC.

The chain is built from TRBV30 and TRBJ1-6, with 7 bases that match TRBD1. The J segment lost 0 bases and the V segment lost 4 bases, leaving 0 bases of the junction unmatched. Germline V CDR1 and CDR2: GTSNPN, SVGIG (reference sequence). The CDR3 has 14 residues. The CDR3 DNA sequence: TGTGCCTGGACAGGGGGCTCCTATAATTCACCCCTCCACTTT. Its translation: CAWTGGSYNSPLHF.

The CDR3 bases are TGCGCCAGCAGTGATCTAACAGGGGAAGCTTTCTTT. Amino acid sequence: CASSDLTGEAFF. The rearrangement uses TRBV10-1 and TRBJ1-1, with D possibly TRBD1 on 6 matching bases. From germline, CDR1 is WNHNN and CDR2 SYGVQD (reference sequence). CDR3 length: 12 amino acids. Trimming removed 3 bases at V and 8 bases at J, with 10 bases between.

The CDR3 DNA sequence: TGTGCCAGTAGTATAGCCCCTCGGACGGGGGAGCTGTTTTTT. Translating gives CASSIAPRTGELFF. This chain joins TRBV19 and TRBJ2-2; D call uncertain. Germline lookup yields CDR1 LNHDA and CDR2 SQIVND (reference sequence). V lost 1 base, J lost 8 bases, and 11 bases lay in between. This CDR3 has 14 amino acids. Combining the CDR3 with reference TRBV19 and TRBJ2-2 gives the whole variable domain DGGITQSPKYLFRKEGQNVTLSCEQNLNHDAMYWYRQDPGQGLRLIYYSQIVNDFQKGDIAEGYSVSREKKESFPLTVTSAQKNPTAFYLCASSIAPRTGELFFGEGSRLTVL.

The V call is TRBV18, the J call TRBJ2-1; D remains ambiguous. CDR1 and CDR2 (germline): KGHSH, LQKENI. The CDR3 consists of 12 residues. V lost 1 base to trimming and J lost 7 bases, with 5 bases between them. The CDR3 DNA follows: TGTGCCAGCTCACCACTACTGAATGAGCAGTTCTTC. Translated, it gives CASSPLLNEQFF.

The CDR3 protein is CASSSSRGDGYTF. CDR3 nucleotides: TGTGCCAGCAGTTCCTCGAGGGGAGATGGCTACACCTTC. The chain has TRBV6-5 and TRBJ1-2, with D maybe TRBD1 (5 bases). The CDR3 is 13 residues long. With 4 bases removed from V and 6 bases from J, the gap between germline ends came to 12 bases. CDR1 and CDR2 from the germline V gene are MNHEY and SVGAGI.